The following is a TCR beta chain sequence with its context. The antigen is undetermined. V lost 6 bases, J lost 12 bases, and 9 bases stayed unmatched. This CDR3 contains 13 residues. CDR1 is MDHEN, CDR2 SYDVKM, per germline. The assay was immunoSEQ multiplex PCR, and TCRdb's table has in-frame clones only and misses some. This table has tens of thousands of clones, around 90% appearing once. These data are taken from a study of graft-versus-host responses after intestinal transplantation. About the study: Among the recipients, transplants were multivisceral, liver-intestinal, or isolated intestinal. Tacrolimus and steroids were given for about 3 years to all recipients after anti-thymocyte globulin induction. Regarding the study as a whole: Researchers found GvH clones in recipient marrow, and some showed up first in ileum or blood. The study associated peak circulating GvH clone levels with early post-transplant HvG declines.

The receptor comes from a human patient who received an intestinal transplant, so some T cells may come from the graft donor. V usage is TRBV28 and J usage is TRBJ2-1; the match to TRBD1 covers 9 bases. The sequencing used bone marrow, collected almost 750 days after intestinal transplantation. CDR3 bases: TGTGCCAGCAGCCGGGGACAGGGTGGCGGGCAGTTCTTC. The encoded protein is CASSRGQGGGQFF.